The 9 T cell receptor beta chains listed next were all sequenced from one sample in a study of T cell changes during pregnancy in multiple sclerosis. The protocol was immunoSEQ multiplex PCR, while the TCRdb copy is restricted to in-frame clones and leaves out a portion. The data show some 42,000 clones, nearly 90% seen once. Sequenced material: CD4+ T cells from peripheral blood mononuclear cells, taken after pregnancy. The receptors come from a female donor with multiple sclerosis, enrolled in a pregnancy study.

This clone occurred a few times. J is TRBJ1-6 and V is TRBV6-5; 8 bases match TRBD1. Trimming at V came to 1 base and at J to 8 bases, leaving 1 base not matched to a gene. The V gene's germline CDR1 is MNHEY and CDR2 SVGAGI. There are 14 residues in the CDR3. The CDR3 is CASSYLTGDSPLHF. CDR3 bases: TGTGCCAGCAGTTACTTGACAGGGGATTCACCCCTCCACTTT.

The rearrangement uses TRBV28 and TRBJ1-2; D is unresolved. The CDR3 is 17 residues long. Germline CDR1 and CDR2: MDHEN and SYDVKM. V was shortened by 7 bases and J by 0 bases, with 21 bases between the two germline ends. In nucleotides, the CDR3 is TGTGCCAGCACTTTCCCGCGATCATATACGACTAACTATGGCTACACCTTC. This codes for CASTFPRSYTTNYGYTF.

This rearrangement joins TRBV18 to TRBJ1-4, with TRBD1 identical over 7 bases. The J segment lost 5 bases and the V segment lost 6 bases, leaving 6 bases of the junction unmatched. Germline CDR1 is KGHSH and CDR2 is LQKENI. The CDR3 covers 14 residues. As DNA, the CDR3 is TGTGCCAGCTCTCTGGGACAGAGGAATGAAAAACTGTTTTTT. The encoded protein is CASSLGQRNEKLFF.

The rearrangement joins TRBV7-8 to TRBJ1-4; 7 bases are shared with TRBD1. From germline, CDR1 is SGHVS and CDR2 FQNEAQ. The V segment lost 4 bases and the J segment 3 bases; nucleotides outside the gene matches: 11. The CDR3 runs to 17 residues. The CDR3 region has the DNA TGTGCCAGCAGCTCTCTGACAGGGCTCGGGGCTAATGAAAAACTGTTTTTT. Amino acid sequence: CASSSLTGLGANEKLFF.

The chain carries TRBV5-1 and TRBJ2-3; 13 nucleotides match TRBD2. CDR1 is SGHRS, CDR2 YFSETQ, per germline. V dropped 3 bases and J dropped 0; count of bases not matched to a gene: 4. CDR3 length: 17 residues. CDR3 in DNA: TGCGCCAGCAGCTCCCGACTAGCGGGGGGAAGCACAGATACGCAGTATTTT. As protein: CASSSRLAGGSTDTQYF.

The rearrangement links TRBV30 to TRBJ1-6; D gene ambiguous. The germline gives CDR1 GTSNPN, CDR2 SVGIG (reference sequence). V lost 0 bases and J 0 bases, leaving 12 bases between the germline ends. This CDR3 has 17 amino acids. The CDR3 DNA reads TGTGCCTGGAGTGTACTTATCGTGAGCTCCTATAATTCACCCCTCCACTTT. Encoded protein: CAWSVLIVSSYNSPLHF.

The chain uses TRBV6-4 and TRBJ2-3; D might be TRBD2 (7 bases). This CDR3 contains 13 residues. V was shortened by 8 bases and J by 6 bases, with 15 bases between the two germline ends. Germline CDR1 is MRHNA and CDR2 is SNTAGT. CDR3 coding DNA: TGTGCCAGCGGGAGGGACAAACGGGATACGCAGTATTTT. Translation: CASGRDKRDTQYF.

The chain carries TRBV30 and TRBJ1-6; maybe TRBD1 (6 bases). Between the trimmed V and J ends, which lost 4 bases and 5 bases, there was a span of 9 bases. The germline V gene has CDR1 GTSNPN and CDR2 SVGIG (reference sequence). This CDR3 spans 13 amino acids. CDR3 coding DNA: TGTGCCTGGAACAGGGTAAATAATTCACCCCTCCACTTT. Residues: CAWNRVNNSPLHF.

About this clone: Distinct nucleotide sequences in the sample also encode this CDR3. The J gene is TRBJ2-7, the V gene TRBV18, with TRBD1 matching over 11 bases. J gave up 3 bases and V 3 bases, and 1 base lay outside the gene matches. CDR1 is KGHSH and CDR2 is LQKENI in the germline V gene. CDR3 length equals 14 residues. DNA for the CDR3: TGTGCCAGCTCACCGGGACAGGGGGTCTACGAGCAGTACTTC. Protein product: CASSPGQGVYEQYF.